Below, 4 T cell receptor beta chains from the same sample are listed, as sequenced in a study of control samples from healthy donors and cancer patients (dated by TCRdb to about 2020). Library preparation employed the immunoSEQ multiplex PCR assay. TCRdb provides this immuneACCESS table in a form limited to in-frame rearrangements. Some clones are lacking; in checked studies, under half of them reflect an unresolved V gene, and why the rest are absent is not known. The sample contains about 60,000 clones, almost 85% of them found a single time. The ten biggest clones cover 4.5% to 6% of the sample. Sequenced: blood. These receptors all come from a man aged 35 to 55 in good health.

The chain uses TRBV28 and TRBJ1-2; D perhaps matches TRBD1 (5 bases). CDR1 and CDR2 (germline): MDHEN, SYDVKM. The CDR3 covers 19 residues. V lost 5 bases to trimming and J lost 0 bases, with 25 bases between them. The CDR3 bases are TGTGCCAGCAGTCCCCAACTCGGGCAGGGCAGGACTTCTAACTATGGCTACACCTTC. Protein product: CASSPQLGQGRTSNYGYTF.

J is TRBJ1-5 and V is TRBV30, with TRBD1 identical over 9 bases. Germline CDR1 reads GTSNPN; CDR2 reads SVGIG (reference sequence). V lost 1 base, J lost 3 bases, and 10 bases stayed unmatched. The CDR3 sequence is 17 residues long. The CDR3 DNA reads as TGTGCCTGGAGTGGGGGCATGGGGGACAGGGCCAATCAGCCCCAGCATTTT. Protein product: CAWSGGMGDRANQPQHF.

Written as DNA, the CDR3 is TGTGCCAGCAGCCAACGGGGTTCCAAAAACATTCAGTACTTC. Translation: CASSQRGSKNIQYF. The chain uses TRBV3-1 (or the pseudogene TRBV3-2) and TRBJ2-4; D may be TRBD2 (5 bases). Germline V lookup: CDR1 LGHDT, CDR2 YNNKEL (reference sequence). Trimming shortened V by 2 bases and J by 2 bases, and 7 bases separated the two germline ends. CDR3 length: 14 residues.

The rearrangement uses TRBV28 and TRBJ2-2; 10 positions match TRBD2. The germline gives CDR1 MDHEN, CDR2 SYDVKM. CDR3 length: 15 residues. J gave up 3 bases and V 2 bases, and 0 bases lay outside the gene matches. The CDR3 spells CASSLGTSDTGELFF. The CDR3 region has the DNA TGTGCCAGCAGTTTAGGGACTAGCGACACCGGGGAGCTGTTTTTT.